This TCR beta chain derives from a study of blood T cell repertoires in COVID-19. Clones were sequenced by immunoSEQ multiplex PCR, and TCRdb holds only the in-frame ones, with some missing. The data hold 350,000 to 400,000 clones, with more than 85% observed a single time. Germline CDR1 is KGHSH and CDR2 is LQKENI. The V and J ends lost 1 base and 5 bases respectively, with 11 bases between them. This CDR3 region has 15 residues. Sequencing used PBMCs or T cells enriched from blood (not recorded which). The chain recombines TRBV18 with TRBJ1-4; no firm D call. This clonotype originated in a middle-aged woman who had been exposed to COVID-19. CDR3 coding DNA: TGTGCCAGCTCACCACATGCAGGAAGAAATGAAAAACTGTTTTTT. Its translation is CASSPHAGRNEKLFF.